This is a list of T cell receptor beta chains from one sample in a study of T-cell reconstitution after alpha-beta-depleted transplantation in children. TCRdb called the PCR reads again in MiXCR, with one record for every CDR3 protein. The sample includes some 490,000 distinct CDR3 sequences, around an eighth seen only once; the top ten take about 5.6%. Sequencing was performed on PBMCs from the stem cell graft donor, taken from the stem cell graft. The source of these receptors is a human donor who donated a stem cell graft to a child with combined immunodeficiency. The CDR3 runs from the conserved cysteine through the conserved F or W. Each record gives: D gene, J gene, clone size, V gene, CDR3 protein, CDR3 DNA. A D gene is named only where the DNA matches it firmly. Some rows have no size entry. The others give once, few or many, or a class for an expanded clone.

d_call: NA
j_call: TRBJ2-7
clone_size: NA
v_call: TRBV28
cdr3_aa: CASSFTGSSSYEQYF
cdr3_nt: TGTGCCAGCAGTTTTACGGGGTCGAGCTCCTACGAGCAGTACTTC

d_call: TRBD2
j_call: TRBJ2-7
clone_size: few
v_call: TRBV4-3
cdr3_aa: CASSQDWTSGSYEQYF
cdr3_nt: TGCGCCAGCAGCCAGGACTGGACTAGCGGCTCCTACGAGCAGTACTTC

d_call: TRBD1
j_call: TRBJ2-2
clone_size: NA
v_call: TRBV24-1
cdr3_aa: CATSVTDRADTGELFF
cdr3_nt: TGTGCCACCAGTGTGACCGACAGGGCTGACACCGGGGAGCTGTTTTTT

d_call: NA
j_call: TRBJ2-5
clone_size: many
v_call: TRBV12-3/TRBV12-4
cdr3_aa: CASTFDYQETQYF
cdr3_nt: TGTGCCAGCACCTTTGACTACCAAGAGACCCAGTACTTC

d_call: TRBD1
j_call: TRBJ2-2
clone_size: once
v_call: TRBV11-3
cdr3_aa: CASSRRDRGTGELFF
cdr3_nt: TGTGCCAGCAGCCGCCGGGACAGAGGAACCGGGGAGCTGTTTTTT

d_call: TRBD2
j_call: TRBJ2-1
clone_size: NA
v_call: TRBV7-9
cdr3_aa: CASSPPTSGTNYNEQFF
cdr3_nt: TGTGCCAGCAGCCCGCCGACTAGCGGGACCAACTACAATGAGCAGTTCTTC

d_call: NA
j_call: TRBJ2-3
clone_size: few
v_call: TRBV30
cdr3_aa: CAWSHRDTDTQYF
cdr3_nt: TGTGCCTGGAGTCACAGGGACACAGATACGCAGTATTTT

d_call: TRBD2
j_call: TRBJ2-1
clone_size: many
v_call: TRBV7-2
cdr3_aa: CASSLPGLASYNEQFF
cdr3_nt: TGTGCCAGCAGCTTACCGGGACTAGCCTCCTACAATGAGCAGTTCTTC

d_call: NA
j_call: TRBJ2-3
clone_size: few
v_call: TRBV9
cdr3_aa: CASSEQGYTDTQYF
cdr3_nt: TGTGCCAGCAGCGAACAGGGCTATACAGATACGCAGTATTTT

d_call: NA
j_call: TRBJ2-1
clone_size: NA
v_call: TRBV10-3
cdr3_aa: CAISGGSYNEQFF
cdr3_nt: TGTGCCATCAGCGGGGGCTCCTACAATGAGCAGTTCTTC

d_call: NA
j_call: TRBJ2-3
clone_size: NA
v_call: TRBV6-2/TRBV6-3
cdr3_aa: CASTFSHTDTQYF
cdr3_nt: TGTGCCAGCACATTTAGCCACACAGATACGCAGTATTTT

d_call: TRBD2
j_call: TRBJ2-3
clone_size: NA
v_call: TRBV3-1
cdr3_aa: CASSQFGLAGTDTQYF
cdr3_nt: TGTGCCAGCAGCCAATTTGGACTAGCGGGGACAGATACGCAGTATTTT

d_call: NA
j_call: TRBJ2-7
clone_size: NA
v_call: TRBV4-2
cdr3_aa: CASSQTNRVGEQYF
cdr3_nt: TGTGCCAGCAGCCAAACTAACAGGGTTGGCGAGCAGTACTTC

d_call: NA
j_call: TRBJ1-5
clone_size: many
v_call: TRBV7-2
cdr3_aa: CASSLRGSQPQHF
cdr3_nt: TGTGCCAGCAGCTTAAGGGGGAGCCAGCCCCAGCATTTT

d_call: NA
j_call: TRBJ2-2
clone_size: NA
v_call: TRBV24-1
cdr3_aa: CATGPGTSYTGELFF
cdr3_nt: TGTGCCACGGGGCCTGGGACTTCTTACACCGGGGAGCTGTTTTTT

d_call: TRBD1
j_call: TRBJ1-1
clone_size: few
v_call: TRBV27
cdr3_aa: CASSIPTDRDRVTEAFF
cdr3_nt: TGTGCCAGCAGTATACCCACTGATCGGGACAGGGTAACTGAAGCTTTCTTT

d_call: TRBD2
j_call: TRBJ2-4
clone_size: few
v_call: TRBV12-3/TRBV12-4
cdr3_aa: CASSPGLAGGDAKNIQYF
cdr3_nt: TGTGCCAGCAGCCCAGGACTAGCGGGAGGGGATGCCAAAAACATTCAGTACTTC

d_call: TRBD2
j_call: TRBJ2-7
clone_size: few
v_call: TRBV20-1
cdr3_aa: CSAAIGLAGSRGEQYF
cdr3_nt: TGCAGTGCCGCGATAGGACTAGCGGGGTCCCGGGGCGAGCAGTACTTC

d_call: NA
j_call: TRBJ2-3
clone_size: NA
v_call: TRBV9
cdr3_aa: CASSVTPFADTQYF
cdr3_nt: TGTGCCAGCAGCGTAACTCCCTTCGCAGATACGCAGTATTTT

d_call: NA
j_call: TRBJ2-2
clone_size: NA
v_call: TRBV5-1
cdr3_aa: CASSEGYGELFF
cdr3_nt: TGCGCCAGCAGCGAGGGCTACGGGGAGCTGTTTTTT

d_call: NA
j_call: TRBJ1-6
clone_size: few
v_call: TRBV7-9
cdr3_aa: CASSFGPPLHF
cdr3_nt: TGTGCCAGCAGCTTTGGACCACCCCTCCACTTT

d_call: NA
j_call: TRBJ1-1
clone_size: NA
v_call: TRBV18
cdr3_aa: CASSPSSGEAFF
cdr3_nt: TGTGCCAGCTCACCAAGCTCCGGTGAAGCTTTCTTT

d_call: TRBD1
j_call: TRBJ2-5
clone_size: many
v_call: TRBV5-5
cdr3_aa: CASSLGTGDQETQYF
cdr3_nt: TGTGCCAGCAGCTTGGGTACAGGGGACCAAGAGACCCAGTACTTC

d_call: TRBD2
j_call: TRBJ2-7
clone_size: few
v_call: TRBV29-1
cdr3_aa: CSVVREGNLEQYF
cdr3_nt: TGCAGCGTTGTACGGGAGGGGAACCTCGAGCAGTACTTC

d_call: TRBD2
j_call: TRBJ2-1
clone_size: few
v_call: TRBV7-3
cdr3_aa: CASSLEKRESYNEQFF
cdr3_nt: TGTGCCAGCAGCTTAGAGAAGCGGGAATCCTACAATGAGCAGTTCTTC

d_call: NA
j_call: TRBJ2-5
clone_size: few
v_call: TRBV28
cdr3_aa: CASSLSAGRETQYF
cdr3_nt: TGTGCCAGCAGTTTAAGCGCCGGGCGGGAGACCCAGTACTTC

d_call: NA
j_call: TRBJ1-1
clone_size: NA
v_call: TRBV7-2
cdr3_aa: CASSLVPRLNTEAFF
cdr3_nt: TGTGCCAGCAGCTTAGTGCCCAGATTGAACACTGAAGCTTTCTTT

d_call: TRBD2
j_call: TRBJ2-5
clone_size: few
v_call: TRBV7-6
cdr3_aa: CASTRWASGSGGEETQYF
cdr3_nt: TGTGCCAGCACCCGCTGGGCTAGCGGGTCGGGAGGCGAAGAGACCCAGTACTTC

d_call: NA
j_call: TRBJ2-1
clone_size: NA
v_call: TRBV11-1
cdr3_aa: CASSLERFSHEQFF
cdr3_nt: TGTGCCAGCAGCTTAGAGCGGTTCAGTCATGAGCAGTTCTTC

d_call: NA
j_call: TRBJ1-6
clone_size: many
v_call: TRBV12-3/TRBV12-4
cdr3_aa: CASSMMFSDSPLHF
cdr3_nt: TGTGCCAGCAGTATGATGTTTTCGGATTCACCCCTCCACTTT

d_call: NA
j_call: TRBJ2-3
clone_size: many
v_call: TRBV12-3/TRBV12-4
cdr3_aa: CASSSGLLTDTQYF
cdr3_nt: TGTGCCAGCAGTTCGGGACTCCTCACAGATACGCAGTATTTT

d_call: NA
j_call: TRBJ2-7
clone_size: many
v_call: TRBV7-2
cdr3_aa: CASSPHGTFYEQYF
cdr3_nt: TGTGCCAGCAGCCCCCACGGGACCTTCTACGAGCAGTACTTC